A selection of T cell receptor beta chains follows, all from one sample in a study of shared clonotypes between healthy human individuals. Generated by immunoSEQ multiplex PCR, the TCRdb table keeps only in-frame clones and is missing some. The data show about a million clones, with over 75% seen just once and around 1.4% held by the top ten. The material sequenced was memory CD4+ T cells sorted from blood. These receptors were taken from a man between 18 and 29 years old in good health. The CDR3 runs from the conserved cysteine through the conserved F or W. A D gene is named only where the DNA matches it firmly. Only part of the rows carry a size: once, few, many, or a class if the clone is expanded.

D gene,clone size,V gene,J gene,CDR3 DNA,CDR3 protein
-,-,TRBV5-1,TRBJ2-7,TGCGCCAGCAAGGGTTCGTACGAGCAGTACTTC,CASKGSYEQYF
-,-,TRBV27,TRBJ1-6,TGTGCCAGCAGTTTTGGGCCGCGGAATTCACCCCTCCACTTT,CASSFGPRNSPLHF
-,-,TRBV5-8,TRBJ1-5,TGTGCCAGCAGCTTGTGGGATAAAGTTCAGCCCCAGCATTTT,CASSLWDKVQPQHF
-,few,TRBV21-1,TRBJ2-5,TGTGCCAGCACCCTTACAGGACGGCCTCAAGAGACCCAGTACTTC,CASTLTGRPQETQYF
TRBD1,-,TRBV19,TRBJ1-2,TGTGCCAGTAACCCACAGGGGACTAACTATGGCTACACCTTC,CASNPQGTNYGYTF
-,-,TRBV30,TRBJ1-2,TGTGCCTGCGTCCTCGTGGGGGGCCCGGATGGCTACACCTTC,CACVLVGGPDGYTF
TRBD1,-,TRBV5-1,TRBJ2-1,TGCGCCAGCAGCTTGATCAATAACCGGGACAGCTACAATGAGCAGTTCTTC,CASSLINNRDSYNEQFF
-,few,TRBV6-5,TRBJ1-1,TGTGCCAGCAAGGGGACGGGGGGGACTGAAGCTTTCTTT,CASKGTGGTEAFF
-,-,TRBV18,TRBJ2-3,TGTGCCAGCTCACCACCGGCTTCGGCCCATGGGGGTCGCACAGATACGCAGTATTTT,CASSPPASAHGGRTDTQYF
TRBD2,-,TRBV6-6,TRBJ2-5,TGTGCCAGCAGTGGACTAGCGGGGGGGCGAAAGGGGACCCAGTACTTC,CASSGLAGGRKGTQYF
-,-,TRBV5-5,TRBJ1-6,TGTGCCAGCAGCTGGATGTCAGGGGATTCACCCCTCCACTTT,CASSWMSGDSPLHF
-,-,TRBV5-5,TRBJ1-6,TGTGCCAGCAGCTCTGCACAGGGTGTCTATAATTCACCCCTCCACTTT,CASSSAQGVYNSPLHF
-,-,TRBV4-2,TRBJ1-2,TGTGCCAGCAGCCCGTCGGAGGATACCAACTATGGCTACACCTTC,CASSPSEDTNYGYTF
TRBD1,-,TRBV11-2,TRBJ2-3,TGTGCCAGCAGCCCCCGTGGGACAGGGGGCACAGATACGCAGTATTTT,CASSPRGTGGTDTQYF
-,-,TRBV29-1,TRBJ1-1,TGCAGCGCGGGTTGGCCTGAAGCTTTCTTT,CSAGWPEAFF